The present entry profiles one TCR beta chain with its context. Sequenced by immunoSEQ multiplex PCR; TCRdb stores in-frame clones only, minus some. In the table there are 150,000 or so clones, about 91% of which are singletons. This specimen comes from a study of blood T cell repertoires in COVID-19. Turning to the study itself: Whether acute or convalescent, the COVID-19 samples came from the United States, Italy and Spain.

The CDR3 contains 14 residues. Germline trimming cut 10 bases from V and 7 bases from J; bases unmatched to any gene: 10. Germline V gene data show CDR1 as MNHEY and CDR2 as SMNVEV (reference sequence). The sequence derives from a man in his fifties or sixties with acute or convalescent COVID-19. The chain recombines TRBV27 with TRBJ1-6; 7 nucleotides line up with TRBD1. The material sequenced was peripheral blood. The CDR3 nucleotides are TGTGCCACACACGTAGGGGGCGCGAATTCACCCCTCCACTTT. Protein product: CATHVGGANSPLHF.